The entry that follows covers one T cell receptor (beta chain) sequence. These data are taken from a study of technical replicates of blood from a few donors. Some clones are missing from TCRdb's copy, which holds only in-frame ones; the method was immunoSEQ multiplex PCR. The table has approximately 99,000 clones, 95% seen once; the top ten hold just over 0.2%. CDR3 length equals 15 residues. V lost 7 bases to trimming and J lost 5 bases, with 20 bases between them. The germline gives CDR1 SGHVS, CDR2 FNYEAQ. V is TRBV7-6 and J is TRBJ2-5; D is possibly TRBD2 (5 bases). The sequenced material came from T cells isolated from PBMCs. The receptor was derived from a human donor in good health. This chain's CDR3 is CASKRKNADKETQYF. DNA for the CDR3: TGTGCCAGCAAGCGGAAAAATGCCGACAAGGAGACCCAGTACTTC.